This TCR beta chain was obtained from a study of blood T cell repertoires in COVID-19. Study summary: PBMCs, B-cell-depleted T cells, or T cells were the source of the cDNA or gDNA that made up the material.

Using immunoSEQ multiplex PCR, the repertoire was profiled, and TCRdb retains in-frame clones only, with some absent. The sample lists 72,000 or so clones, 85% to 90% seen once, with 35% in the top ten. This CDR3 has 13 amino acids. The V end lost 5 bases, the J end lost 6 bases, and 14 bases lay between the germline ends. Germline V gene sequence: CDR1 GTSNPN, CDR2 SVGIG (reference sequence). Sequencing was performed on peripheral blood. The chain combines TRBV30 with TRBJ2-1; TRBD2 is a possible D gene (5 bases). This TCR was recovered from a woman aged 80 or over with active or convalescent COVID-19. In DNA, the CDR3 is TGTGCCTGGCGGACTCCAGGTACCAATGAGCAGTTCTTC. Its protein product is CAWRTPGTNEQFF.